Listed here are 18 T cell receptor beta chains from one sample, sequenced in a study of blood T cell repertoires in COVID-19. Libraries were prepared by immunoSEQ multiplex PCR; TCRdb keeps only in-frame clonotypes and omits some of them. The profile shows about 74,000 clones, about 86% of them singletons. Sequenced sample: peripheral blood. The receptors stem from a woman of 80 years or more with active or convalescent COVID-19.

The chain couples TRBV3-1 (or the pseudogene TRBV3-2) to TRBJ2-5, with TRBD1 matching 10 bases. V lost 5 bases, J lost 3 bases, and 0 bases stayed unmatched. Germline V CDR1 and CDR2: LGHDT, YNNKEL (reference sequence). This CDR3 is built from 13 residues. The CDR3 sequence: CASSGTGEETQYF. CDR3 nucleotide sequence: TGTGCCAGCAGCGGGACAGGGGAAGAGACCCAGTACTTC.

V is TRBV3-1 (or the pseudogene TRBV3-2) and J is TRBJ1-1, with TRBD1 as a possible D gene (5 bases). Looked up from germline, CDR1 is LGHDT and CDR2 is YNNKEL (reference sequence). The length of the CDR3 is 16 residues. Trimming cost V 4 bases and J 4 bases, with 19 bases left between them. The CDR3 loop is CASSPRGSIPGTEAFF. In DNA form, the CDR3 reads TGTGCCAGCAGCCCCCGGGGGTCCATACCCGGCACTGAAGCTTTCTTT.

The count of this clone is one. For the CDR3, the DNA is TGTGCCAGCAGCCCCAGACTAGCGCTAGACAATGAGCAGTTCTTC. Translation: CASSPRLALDNEQFF. The chain joins TRBV5-6 to TRBJ2-1, with 8 bases identical to TRBD2. V lost 4 bases, J lost 5 bases, and 8 bases stayed unmatched. The CDR3 spans 15 residues. Germline V CDR1 and CDR2: SGHDT, YYEEEE.

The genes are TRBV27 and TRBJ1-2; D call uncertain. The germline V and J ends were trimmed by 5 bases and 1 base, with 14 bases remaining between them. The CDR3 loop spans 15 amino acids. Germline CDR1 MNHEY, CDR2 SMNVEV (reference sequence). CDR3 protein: CASSPNEGLNYGYTF. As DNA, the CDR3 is TGTGCCAGCAGTCCAAATGAGGGCCTTAACTATGGCTACACCTTC.

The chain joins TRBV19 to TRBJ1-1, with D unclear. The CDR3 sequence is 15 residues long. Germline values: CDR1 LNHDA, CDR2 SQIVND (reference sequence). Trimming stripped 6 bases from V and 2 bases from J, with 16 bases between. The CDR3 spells CASRSVVHFNTEAFF. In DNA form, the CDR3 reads TGTGCCAGTAGATCCGTGGTGCACTTTAACACTGAAGCTTTCTTT. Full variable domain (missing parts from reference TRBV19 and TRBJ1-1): DGGITQSPKYLFRKEGQNVTLSCEQNLNHDAMYWYRQDPGQGLRLIYYSQIVNDFQKGDIAEGYSVSREKKESFPLTVTSAQKNPTAFYLCASRSVVHFNTEAFFGQGTRLTVV.

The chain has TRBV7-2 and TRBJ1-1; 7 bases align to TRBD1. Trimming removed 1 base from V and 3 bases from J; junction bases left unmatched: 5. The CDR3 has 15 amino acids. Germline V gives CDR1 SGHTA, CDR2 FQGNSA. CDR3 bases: TGTGCCAGCAGCTTAGTAGGACAGGCATACACTGAAGCTTTCTTT. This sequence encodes CASSLVGQAYTEAFF.

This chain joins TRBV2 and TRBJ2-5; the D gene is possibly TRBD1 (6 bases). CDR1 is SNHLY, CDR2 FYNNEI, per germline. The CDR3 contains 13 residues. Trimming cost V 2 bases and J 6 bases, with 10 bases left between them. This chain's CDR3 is CASSERGGQTQYF. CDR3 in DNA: TGTGCCAGCAGTGAACGAGGGGGACAGACCCAGTACTTC.

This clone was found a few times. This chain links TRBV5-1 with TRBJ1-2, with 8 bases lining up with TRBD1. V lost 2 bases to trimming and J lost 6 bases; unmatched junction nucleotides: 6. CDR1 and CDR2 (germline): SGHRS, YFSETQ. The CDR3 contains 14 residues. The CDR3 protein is CASSFRTGQNGYTF. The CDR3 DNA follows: TGCGCCAGCAGCTTTCGGACAGGGCAAAATGGCTACACCTTC.

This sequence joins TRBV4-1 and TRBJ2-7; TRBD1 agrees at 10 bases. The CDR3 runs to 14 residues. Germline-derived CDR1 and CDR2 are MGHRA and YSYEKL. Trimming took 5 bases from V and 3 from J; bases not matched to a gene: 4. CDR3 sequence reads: CASSGTGVYYEQYF. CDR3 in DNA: TGCGCCAGCAGCGGGACAGGGGTTTACTACGAGCAGTACTTC.

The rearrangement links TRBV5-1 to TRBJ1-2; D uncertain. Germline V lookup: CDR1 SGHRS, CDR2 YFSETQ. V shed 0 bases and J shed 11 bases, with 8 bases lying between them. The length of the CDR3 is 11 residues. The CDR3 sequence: CASSLEGGYTF. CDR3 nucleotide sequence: TGCGCCAGCAGCTTGGAAGGAGGATACACCTTC.

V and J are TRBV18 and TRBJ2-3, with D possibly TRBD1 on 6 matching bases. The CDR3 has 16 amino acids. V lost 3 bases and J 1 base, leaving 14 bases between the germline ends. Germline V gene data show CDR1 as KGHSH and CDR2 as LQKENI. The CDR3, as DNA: TGTGCCAGCTCACCGACAGGACCTTCCGGCACAGATACGCAGTATTTT. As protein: CASSPTGPSGTDTQYF.

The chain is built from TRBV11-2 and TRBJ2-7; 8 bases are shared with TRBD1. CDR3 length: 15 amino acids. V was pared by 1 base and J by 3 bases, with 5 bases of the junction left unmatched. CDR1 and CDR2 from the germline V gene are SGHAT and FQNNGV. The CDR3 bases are TGTGCCAGCAGCTTAGCGGGACAGGCTATCTACGAGCAGTACTTC. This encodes CASSLAGQAIYEQYF.

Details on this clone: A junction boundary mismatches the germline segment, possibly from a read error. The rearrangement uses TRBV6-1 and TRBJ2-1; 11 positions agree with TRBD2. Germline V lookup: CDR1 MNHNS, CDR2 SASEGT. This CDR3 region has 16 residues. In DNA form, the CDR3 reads TGTGCCAGCAGCGAAGGGGGTCTAGCGGGAGGATATGAGCAGTTCTTC. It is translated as CASSEGGLAGGYEQFF.

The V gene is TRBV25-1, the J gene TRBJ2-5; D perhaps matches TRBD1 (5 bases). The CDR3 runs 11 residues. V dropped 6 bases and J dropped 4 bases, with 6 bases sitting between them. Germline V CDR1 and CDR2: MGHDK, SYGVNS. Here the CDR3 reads CASRRGETQYF. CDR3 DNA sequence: TGTGCCAGCAGAAGGGGAGAGACCCAGTACTTC. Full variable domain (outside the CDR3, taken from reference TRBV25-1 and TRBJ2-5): EADIYQTPRYLVIGTGKKITLECSQTMGHDKMYWYQQDPGMELHLIHYSYGVNSTEKGDLSSESTVSRIRTEHFPLTLESARPSHTSQYLCASRRGETQYFGPGTRLLVL.

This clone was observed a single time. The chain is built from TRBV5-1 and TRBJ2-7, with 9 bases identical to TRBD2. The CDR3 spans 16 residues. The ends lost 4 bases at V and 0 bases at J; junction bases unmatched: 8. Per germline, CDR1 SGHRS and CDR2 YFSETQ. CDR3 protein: CASSLDVAGVSYEQYF. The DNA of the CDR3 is TGCGCCAGCAGCCTGGATGTAGCGGGGGTCTCCTACGAGCAGTACTTC.

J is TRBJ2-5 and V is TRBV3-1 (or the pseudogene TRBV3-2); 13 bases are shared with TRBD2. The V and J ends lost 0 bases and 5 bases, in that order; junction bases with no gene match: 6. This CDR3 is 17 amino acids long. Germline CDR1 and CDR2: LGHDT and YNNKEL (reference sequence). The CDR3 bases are TGTGCCAGCAGCCAAGATTTGACTAGCGGGGGGCTGGAGACCCAGTACTTC. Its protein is CASSQDLTSGGLETQYF.

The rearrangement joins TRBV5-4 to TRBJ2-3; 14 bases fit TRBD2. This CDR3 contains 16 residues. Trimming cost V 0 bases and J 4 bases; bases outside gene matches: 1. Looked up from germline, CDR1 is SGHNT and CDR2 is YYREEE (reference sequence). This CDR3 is CASSLVGLAGADTQYF. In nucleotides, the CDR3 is TGTGCCAGCAGCTTGGTGGGACTAGCGGGAGCAGATACGCAGTATTTT.

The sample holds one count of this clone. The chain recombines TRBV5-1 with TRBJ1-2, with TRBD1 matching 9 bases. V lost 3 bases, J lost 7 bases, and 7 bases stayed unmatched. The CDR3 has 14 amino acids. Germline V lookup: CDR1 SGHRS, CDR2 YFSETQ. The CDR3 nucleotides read TGCGCCAGCAGCTCACAGGGGGCTAAGGGTGGCTACACCTTC. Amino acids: CASSSQGAKGGYTF.